This TCR beta chain was identified during a study of CD8 T cells in ankylosing spondylitis. Whole-study results and caveats: There were earlier reports of some motif variants in reactive arthritis synovial fluid and blood.

The V end was cut by 1 base, the J end by 4 bases, with 7 bases between. CDR3 length: 13 amino acids. A quantitative 5'-RACE method, one with molecular barcodes, was used to make TCR beta libraries. Via MiXCR, TCRdb re-called the 5' RACE reads, giving one row per CDR3 protein. The profile shows under 200,000 distinct CDR3 sequences, 9.8% of them singletons. In its sample, this clonotype was seen many times. The antigen remains unidentified. The TCR comes from a female donor with ankylosing spondylitis or in good health (not recorded which). This chain uses TRBV12-3 or TRBV12-4 with TRBJ1-1; D ambiguous. The specimen sequenced was blood, either unsorted or a sorted T cell fraction (not recorded which). The CDR3 protein is CASSLEGITEAFF. The DNA of the CDR3 is TGTGCCAGCAGTTTAGAAGGGATCACTGAAGCTTTCTTT.